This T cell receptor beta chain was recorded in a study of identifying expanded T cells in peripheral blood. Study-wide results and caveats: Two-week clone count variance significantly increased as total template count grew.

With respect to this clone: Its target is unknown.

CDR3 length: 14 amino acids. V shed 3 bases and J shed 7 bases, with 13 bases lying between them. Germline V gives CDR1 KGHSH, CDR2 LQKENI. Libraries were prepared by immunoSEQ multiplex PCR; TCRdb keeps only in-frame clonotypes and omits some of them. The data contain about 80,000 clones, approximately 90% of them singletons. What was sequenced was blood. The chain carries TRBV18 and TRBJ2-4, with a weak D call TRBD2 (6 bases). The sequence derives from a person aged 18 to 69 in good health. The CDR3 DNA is TGTGCCAGCTCACCCCCGGCGGGGAGGAACATTCAGTACTTC. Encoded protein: CASSPPAGRNIQYF.